The 18 T cell receptor beta chains in this list originate from one sample, sequenced in a study of cytomegalovirus exposure and HLA in healthy donors. Primers: 60 Vbeta forward and 13 Jbeta reverse. The table came from immunoSEQ multiplex PCR; TCRdb's copy has only in-frame clones and leaves some out. This table has about 200,000 clones, 75% to 80% appearing once. The sequenced material came from PBMCs. These receptors were obtained from a woman aged 25-40 years in good health and CMV-seropositive.

CDR3 amino acids: CAISESDTGELFF. The CDR3 region has the DNA TGTGCCATCAGTGAGTCCGACACCGGGGAGCTGTTTTTT. The chain combines TRBV10-3 with TRBJ2-2; the D is unclear. CDR1 is ENHRY, CDR2 SYGVKD, per germline. The CDR3 totals 13 residues. V lost 0 bases and J 3 bases, leaving 2 bases between the germline ends.

The chain carries TRBV2 and TRBJ2-3; unclear D gene. Germline V gene data show CDR1 as SNHLY and CDR2 as FYNNEI. The CDR3 runs to 14 residues. With 6 bases removed from V and 4 bases from J, the gap between germline ends came to 14 bases. CDR3 region: CASSVLLRADTQYF. CDR3 DNA sequence: TGTGCCAGCAGCGTCTTGCTCCGGGCAGATACGCAGTATTTT. The full variable domain, in which reference TRBV2 and TRBJ2-3 provide the parts outside the CDR3, is EPEVTQTPSHQVTQMGQEVILRCVPISNHLYFYWYRQILGQKVEFLVSFYNNEISEKSEIFDDQFSVERPDGSNFTLKIRSTKLEDSAMYFCASSVLLRADTQYFGPGTRLTVL.

The chain recombines TRBV5-6 with TRBJ1-2, with TRBD1 matching 10 bases. V lost 0 bases to trimming and J lost 5 bases; unmatched junction nucleotides: 7. Germline V gene lookup returns CDR1 SGHDT and CDR2 YYEEEE. The CDR3 is 16 residues long. The CDR3 nucleotides are TGTGCCAGCAGCTTGGAAGGGTGGGACAGGGGATATGGCTACACCTTC. Translating gives CASSLEGWDRGYGYTF. Looking up the rest from reference TRBV5-6 and TRBJ1-2 gives the full variable domain: DAGVTQSPTHLIKTRGQQVTLRCSPKSGHDTVSWYQQALGQGPQFIFQYYEEEERQRGNFPDRFSGHQFPNYSSELNVNALLLGDSALYLCASSLEGWDRGYGYTFGSGTRLTVV.

This clone was found a few times. The chain uses TRBV15 and TRBJ2-7; a possible D gene is TRBD2 (6 bases). The CDR3 is 15 amino acids. V lost 0 bases and J lost 2, with 11 bases in between. Germline V gene sequence: CDR1 LNHNV, CDR2 YYDKDF (reference sequence). The CDR3 sequence is CATSREGGSAYEQYF. DNA of the CDR3: TGTGCCACCAGCAGAGAGGGGGGTAGTGCCTACGAGCAGTACTTC.

This clone was observed a handful of times. J is TRBJ1-2 and V is TRBV19; the D is unclear. The CDR3 consists of 14 residues. Trimming shortened V by 4 bases and J by 0 bases, and 9 bases separated the two germline ends. Germline V gene data show CDR1 as LNHDA and CDR2 as SQIVND (reference sequence). CDR3 DNA: TGTGCCAGTAGTAGAGGACTGACTAACTATGGCTACACCTTC. Protein sequence: CASSRGLTNYGYTF. Drawing the rest from reference TRBV19 and TRBJ1-2, the complete variable domain is DGGITQSPKYLFRKEGQNVTLSCEQNLNHDAMYWYRQDPGQGLRLIYYSQIVNDFQKGDIAEGYSVSREKKESFPLTVTSAQKNPTAFYLCASSRGLTNYGYTFGSGTRLTVV.

V usage is TRBV7-8 and J usage is TRBJ1-2; 12 positions agree with TRBD1. The CDR3 covers 19 residues. Germline assignment: CDR1 SGHVS and CDR2 FQNEAQ. Germline trimming cut 5 bases from V and 4 bases from J; bases unmatched to any gene: 17. For the CDR3, the DNA is TGTGCCAGCAGCCCCCAATCCGGGACAGGGGGCAAGAGGGGCTATGGCTACACCTTC. Protein sequence: CASSPQSGTGGKRGYGYTF.

This clone is a singleton in its sample. The genes are TRBV6-5 and TRBJ2-7, with D possibly TRBD1 on 5 matching bases. Trimming removed 4 bases at V and 5 bases at J, with 12 bases between. This CDR3 region has 13 residues. The germline CDR1 and CDR2 sequences are MNHEY and SVGAGI. CDR3 loop: CASSSAGWNEQYF. In nucleotides, the CDR3 is TGTGCCAGCAGTTCAGCAGGGTGGAACGAGCAGTACTTC.

V usage is TRBV5-1 and J usage is TRBJ2-3, with 13 bases that match TRBD2. Trimming at V came to 4 bases and at J to 4 bases, leaving 15 bases not matched to a gene. Germline V gene sequence: CDR1 SGHRS, CDR2 YFSETQ. This CDR3 has 19 amino acids. CDR3: CASSVSRITSGRAADTQYF. Written as DNA, the CDR3 is TGCGCCAGCAGCGTGAGCAGGATTACTAGCGGGAGGGCCGCAGATACGCAGTATTTT.

This chain links TRBV11-2 with TRBJ2-7, with 11 bases identical to TRBD1. This CDR3 is 16 amino acids long. In germline, CDR1 is SGHAT, CDR2 FQNNGV. V dropped 3 bases and J dropped 4; count of bases not matched to a gene: 8. CDR3 sequence reads: CASSFFGQGARYEQYF. CDR3 bases: TGTGCCAGCAGCTTTTTCGGACAGGGGGCAAGGTACGAGCAGTACTTC.

The chain joins TRBV6-5 to TRBJ2-7; a weak D match, TRBD2 (7 bases). Germline V lookup: CDR1 MNHEY, CDR2 SVGAGI. The CDR3 contains 15 residues. Between the trimmed V and J ends, which lost 6 bases and 3 bases, there was a span of 18 bases. The CDR3 bases are TGTGCCAGCAGACCCCCGGGGGGCGTTGGCTACGAGCAGTACTTC. This translates into CASRPPGGVGYEQYF.

This sequence joins TRBV7-2 and TRBJ1-1, with a weak D call TRBD1 (6 bases). With 7 bases removed from V and 3 bases from J, the gap between germline ends came to 21 bases. The CDR3 contains 16 residues. The germline gives CDR1 SGHTA, CDR2 FQGNSA. The CDR3 DNA sequence: TGTGCCAGCACCCCAAAGGGGGGAGGGGCGCACACTGAAGCTTTCTTT. The encoded protein is CASTPKGGGAHTEAFF. Full variable domain (rest looked up from reference TRBV7-2 and TRBJ1-1): GAGVSQSPSNKVTEKGKDVELRCDPISGHTALYWYRQSLGQGLEFLIYFQGNSAPDKSGLPSDRFSAERTGGSVSTLTIQRTQQEDSAVYLCASTPKGGGAHTEAFFGQGTRLTVV.

V is TRBV7-2 and J is TRBJ1-5; D possibly corresponds to TRBD1 (6 bases). Germline values: CDR1 SGHTA, CDR2 FQGNSA. This CDR3 is 14 amino acids long. The V gene lost 4 bases and the J gene lost 7 bases, with 14 bases spanning the gap. The CDR3 region has the DNA TGTGCCAGCAGCTATGCAGGGGAGGGGCAGCCCCAGCATTTT. Protein: CASSYAGEGQPQHF.

The J gene is TRBJ1-2, the V gene TRBV2; perhaps TRBD1 as D (5 bases). From germline, CDR1 is SNHLY and CDR2 FYNNEI. Trimming left V 6 bases short and J 0 bases short, with 11 bases between. There are 14 residues in the CDR3. The CDR3 region has the DNA TGTGCCAGCAGCGTACAGGTCACTAACTATGGCTACACCTTC. As protein: CASSVQVTNYGYTF.

This clone was seen only a few times. The J gene is TRBJ2-7, the V gene TRBV10-3; 11 positions agree with TRBD1. Germline loops: CDR1 ENHRY, CDR2 SYGVKD. Trimming removed 8 bases from V and 6 bases from J; junction bases left unmatched: 6. This CDR3 is 13 amino acids long. The CDR3 protein is CAIGQGAIVEQYF. In DNA, the CDR3 is TGTGCCATCGGACAGGGGGCCATCGTCGAGCAGTACTTC.

This clone appeared once. The chain links TRBV5-1 to TRBJ2-7; D might be TRBD2 (6 bases). The CDR3 spans 14 residues. Germline CDR1 SGHRS, CDR2 YFSETQ. Trimming took 2 bases from V and 8 from J, leaving 17 bases between them. This CDR3 is CASSFRLVPDKQYF. CDR3 DNA: TGCGCCAGCAGCTTCCGACTAGTGCCGGATAAGCAGTACTTC.

The V and J genes are TRBV28 and TRBJ1-2; TRBD1 matches 9 bases. Unmatched junction bases numbered 2, after V lost 6 bases and J lost 6 bases. Germline loops: CDR1 MDHEN, CDR2 SYDVKM. The CDR3 is made up of 12 amino acids. The CDR3 sequence is CASRRTGDGYTF. CDR3 DNA: TGTGCCAGCAGGAGGACAGGGGATGGCTACACCTTC.

The genes are TRBV5-1 and TRBJ2-3; 7 nucleotides line up with TRBD2. CDR3 length: 16 amino acids. Germline values: CDR1 SGHRS, CDR2 YFSETQ. The V segment lost 0 bases and the J segment 0 bases; nucleotides outside the gene matches: 4. CDR3 amino acids: CASSLEISGSTDTQYF. The CDR3 nucleotides are TGCGCCAGCAGCTTGGAGATTAGCGGGAGCACAGATACGCAGTATTTT.

The chain couples TRBV27 to TRBJ2-3; the match to TRBD1 covers 12 bases. Germline V gene data show CDR1 as MNHEY and CDR2 as SMNVEV (reference sequence). V trimming: 10 bases; J trimming: 5 bases; junction bases outside the gene matches: 19. The CDR3 has 18 amino acids. CDR3 nucleotides: TGTGCCACCCTAGGGGACAGGGGGCAAAGGGGCGAGTTAGATACGCAGTATTTT. Translating gives CATLGDRGQRGELDTQYF.